This T cell receptor beta chain was documented in a study of blood T cell repertoires in COVID-19. Study details: Samples representing acute and convalescent COVID-19 were sourced from the United States, Italy and Spain. Sources were T cells, B-cell-depleted T cells, or PBMCs; the material itself was cDNA or gDNA.

The CDR3 totals 15 residues. Looked up from germline, CDR1 is SGHDN and CDR2 is FVKESK. V lost 3 bases, J lost 1 base, and 5 bases stayed unmatched. Authors' methods: Estimates of nucleated cell counts were drawn from the amplification of reference gene primers. Profiling relied on immunoSEQ multiplex PCR, and the TCRdb table lists in-frame clones only, not all of them. Clone size and the V and J calls come from that table; the DNA yielded D and trimming. The table has roughly 260,000 clones, 88% seen once. J is TRBJ1-2 and V is TRBV14; 7 nucleotides match TRBD1. The sample taken for sequencing was peripheral blood. The receptor's source is a man in his sixties who had recovered from COVID-19. The CDR3 sequence is CASSHRQGHNYGYTF. The CDR3 DNA sequence: TGTGCCAGCAGCCACCGACAGGGCCATAACTATGGCTACACCTTC.